A single sample gave rise to the 14 T cell receptor beta chains below, sequenced in a study of post-analysis software for immune sequencing data. Findings and limits, study-wide: Controls had lower frequencies than patients of about 5 TRBV segments, which included TRBV5-6, TRBV5-1 and TRBV20-1.

Their antigens are not known. TCR beta libraries were prepared from cDNA with unique molecular identifiers. MiXCR, run by TCRdb on the PCR reads, gives a single entry per CDR3 protein. Here the sample spans hundreds of thousands of distinct CDR3 sequences, 45% being singletons. The sample consisted of blood. The receptor set was obtained from a girl aged 10 to 17 with multiple sclerosis.

The chain couples TRBV24-1 to TRBJ2-7, with D maybe TRBD2 (5 bases). The germline gives CDR1 KGHDR, CDR2 SFDVKD. V was cut by 4 bases and J by 7 bases, with 16 bases left in between. The CDR3 runs to 14 residues. CDR3 DNA: TGTGCCACCAGTGAAGGGCCCGCCCCGGGGGAGCAGTACTTC. Amino acid sequence: CATSEGPAPGEQYF.

This clonotype was observed a few times. The chain links TRBV7-6 to TRBJ2-7; D uncertain. Trimming removed 1 base at V and 5 bases at J, with 12 bases between. Germline V CDR1 and CDR2: SGHVS, FNYEAQ. The CDR3 sequence is 14 residues long. The CDR3 region is CASSLGGVVNEQYF. CDR3 sequence (DNA): TGTGCCAGCAGCTTAGGTGGGGTTGTCAACGAGCAGTACTTC.

This rearrangement joins TRBV28 to TRBJ2-1; the D gene is possibly TRBD2 (5 bases). Germline CDR1 and CDR2: MDHEN and SYDVKM. This CDR3 is built from 11 residues. Trimming pared 5 bases from V and 6 bases from J, leaving 5 bases between. CDR3: CASSTSNEQFF. In DNA form, the CDR3 reads TGTGCCAGCAGTACTAGCAATGAGCAGTTCTTC.

This chain uses TRBV6-1 with TRBJ2-3; 14 bases agree with TRBD2. The CDR3 totals 19 residues. V lost 7 bases, J lost 4 bases, and 16 bases stayed unmatched. CDR1 and CDR2 from the germline V gene are MNHNS and SASEGT. For the CDR3, the DNA is TGTGCCAGCATTCCACTCGGGACTAGCGGGGGTCTTAGGGCAGATACGCAGTATTTT. This translates into CASIPLGTSGGLRADTQYF.

V gene TRBV7-9 combines with J gene TRBJ1-2; no reliable D call. Germline CDR1 is SEHNR and CDR2 is FQNEAQ (reference sequence). The V end was cut by 1 base, the J end by 0 bases, with 9 bases between. The CDR3 runs 15 residues. Here the CDR3 reads CASSLERQANYGYTF. The CDR3 bases are TGTGCCAGCAGCTTAGAGAGGCAAGCTAACTATGGCTACACCTTC. The full variable domain, with the rest looked up from reference TRBV7-9 and TRBJ1-2, is DTGVSQNPRHKITKRGQNVTFRCDPISEHNRLYWYRQTLGQGPEFLTYFQNEAQLEKSRLLSDRFSAERPKGSFSTLEIQRTEQGDSAMYLCASSLERQANYGYTFGSGTRLTVV.

The CDR3 coding sequence is TGTGCCAGCGGACAGGGCTATGGCTACACCTTC. Protein sequence: CASGQGYGYTF. The gene calls are TRBV12-3 or TRBV12-4 and TRBJ1-2, with 8 bases identical to TRBD1. V was clipped by 8 bases and J by 4 bases; unmatched bases: 0. There are 11 residues in the CDR3.

The chain couples TRBV4-1 to TRBJ2-5; D ambiguous. CDR1 MGHRA and CDR2 YSYEKL come from the germline V gene. Trimming took 0 bases from V and 7 from J, leaving 18 bases between them. The CDR3 consists of 16 residues. The CDR3: CASSQEVGRNGATQYF. CDR3 sequence (DNA): TGCGCCAGCAGCCAAGAGGTCGGTCGTAACGGAGCGACCCAGTACTTC.

This clonotype was observed at least ten times. In nucleotides, the CDR3 is TGTGCCAGCAGTTTAGAACAGTTCTATGGCTACACCTTC. It specifies CASSLEQFYGYTF. The rearrangement uses TRBV12-3 or TRBV12-4 and TRBJ1-2; the D is unclear. Trimming left V 1 base short and J 4 bases short, with 7 bases between. This CDR3 has 13 residues.

This chain joins TRBV5-1 and TRBJ2-1; 11 bases agree with TRBD2. CDR3 length equals 13 residues. J was trimmed by 8 bases and V by 4 bases; bases with no gene match: 2. CDR1 and CDR2 from the germline V gene are SGHRS and YFSETQ. Here the CDR3 reads CASSLLAGDEQFF. The CDR3 nucleotides are TGCGCCAGCAGCCTACTAGCGGGAGATGAGCAGTTCTTC.

This clonotype was recorded a few times. V and J are TRBV18 and TRBJ1-2; the D is unclear. CDR3 size: 13 residues. In germline, CDR1 is KGHSH, CDR2 LQKENI. Trimming shortened V by 3 bases and J by 6 bases, and 11 bases separated the two germline ends. The CDR3 loop reads CASSPRPADGYTF. For the CDR3, the DNA is TGTGCCAGCTCACCTCGACCGGCTGATGGCTACACCTTC.

A remark on this clonotype: This may come from a read error, since a much larger clone is one base off. The rearrangement links TRBV9 to TRBJ1-5; D uncertain. CDR1 SGDLS and CDR2 YYNGEE come from the germline V gene. Trimming took off 4 bases at V and 9 bases at J, with 20 bases between the two ends. There are 15 residues in the CDR3. The CDR3 protein is CASSTAGSPRRPQHF. CDR3 in DNA: TGTGCCAGCAGCACCGCCGGGTCCCCAAGGCGGCCCCAGCATTTT.

The chain is built from TRBV18 and TRBJ2-5, with D unresolved. The CDR3 has 17 residues. Trimming stripped 0 bases from V and 2 bases from J, with 16 bases between. Looked up from germline, CDR1 is KGHSH and CDR2 is LQKENI. Here the CDR3 reads CASSPPRTAPWQETQYF. In nucleotides, the CDR3 is TGTGCCAGCTCACCACCGAGGACCGCGCCGTGGCAAGAGACCCAGTACTTC.

V usage is TRBV6-5 and J usage is TRBJ1-5; D not certain. Germline CDR1 MNHEY, CDR2 SVGAGI. The CDR3 contains 13 residues. The V and J ends lost 8 bases and 0 bases respectively, with 8 bases between them. DNA for the CDR3: TGTGCCAGCCGGCAGGTTAGCAATCAGCCCCAGCATTTT. This codes for CASRQVSNQPQHF.

This sequence joins TRBV7-2 and TRBJ2-3, with 8 nucleotides matching TRBD1. This CDR3 comprises 13 residues. Germline values: CDR1 SGHTA, CDR2 FQGNSA. The V segment lost 5 bases and the J segment 10 bases; nucleotides outside the gene matches: 8. The CDR3 DNA reads TGTGCCAGCAGCGTCCGGGACAGGTTCGCGCAGTATTTT. It yields the protein CASSVRDRFAQYF.